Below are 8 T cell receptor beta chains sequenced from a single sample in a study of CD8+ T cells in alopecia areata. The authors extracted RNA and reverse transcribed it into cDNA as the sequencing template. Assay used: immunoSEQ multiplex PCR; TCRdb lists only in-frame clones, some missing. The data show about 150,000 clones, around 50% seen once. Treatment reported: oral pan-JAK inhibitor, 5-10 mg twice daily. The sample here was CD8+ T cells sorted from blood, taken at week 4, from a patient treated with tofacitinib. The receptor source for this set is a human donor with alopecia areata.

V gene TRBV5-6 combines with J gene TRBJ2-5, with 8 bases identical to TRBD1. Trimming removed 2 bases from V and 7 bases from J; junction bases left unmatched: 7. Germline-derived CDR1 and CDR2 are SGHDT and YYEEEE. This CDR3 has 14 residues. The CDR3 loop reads CASSFGQGDGTQYF. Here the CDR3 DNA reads TGTGCCAGCAGCTTCGGACAGGGAGATGGGACCCAGTACTTC.

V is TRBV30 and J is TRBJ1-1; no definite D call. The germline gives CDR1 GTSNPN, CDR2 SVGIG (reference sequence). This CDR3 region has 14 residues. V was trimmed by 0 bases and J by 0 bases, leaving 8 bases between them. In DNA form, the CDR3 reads TGTGCCTGGAGTGTATCCGGGGTGAACACTGAAGCTTTCTTT. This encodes CAWSVSGVNTEAFF.

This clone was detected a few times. CDR3 region: CASSVGGQGVIYGYTF. As DNA, the CDR3 is TGTGCCAGCAGCGTTGGAGGACAAGGGGTAATTTATGGCTACACCTTC. The rearrangement uses TRBV9 and TRBJ1-2; tentatively, D is TRBD1 (5 bases). V lost 2 bases and J 5 bases, leaving 19 bases between the germline ends. The V gene's germline CDR1 is SGDLS and CDR2 YYNGEE. The CDR3 has 16 residues.

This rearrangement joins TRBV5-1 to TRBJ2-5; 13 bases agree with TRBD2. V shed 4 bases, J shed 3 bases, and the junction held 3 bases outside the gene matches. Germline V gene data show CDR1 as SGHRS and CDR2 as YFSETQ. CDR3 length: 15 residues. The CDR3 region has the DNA TGCGCCAGCAGCCCCGGGACTAGCGGGGAAGAGACCCAGTACTTC. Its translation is CASSPGTSGEETQYF.

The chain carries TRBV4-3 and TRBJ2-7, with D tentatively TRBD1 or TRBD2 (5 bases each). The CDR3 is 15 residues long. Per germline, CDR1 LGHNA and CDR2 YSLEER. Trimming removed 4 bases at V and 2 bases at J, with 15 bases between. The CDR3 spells CASSPGHPSPYEQYF. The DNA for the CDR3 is TGCGCCAGCAGCCCGGGGCATCCCTCACCCTACGAGCAGTACTTC.

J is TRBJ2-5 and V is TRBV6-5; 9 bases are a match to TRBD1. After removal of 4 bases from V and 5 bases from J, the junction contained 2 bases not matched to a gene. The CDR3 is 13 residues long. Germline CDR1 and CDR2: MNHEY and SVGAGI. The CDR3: CASSSDRGETQYF. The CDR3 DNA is TGTGCCAGCAGTTCGGACAGGGGTGAGACCCAGTACTTC.

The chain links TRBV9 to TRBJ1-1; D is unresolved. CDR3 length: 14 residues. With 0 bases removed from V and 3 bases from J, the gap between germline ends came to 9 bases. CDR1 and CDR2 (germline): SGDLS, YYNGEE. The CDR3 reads CASSVVHRDTEAFF. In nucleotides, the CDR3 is TGTGCCAGCAGCGTAGTCCACCGAGACACTGAAGCTTTCTTT.

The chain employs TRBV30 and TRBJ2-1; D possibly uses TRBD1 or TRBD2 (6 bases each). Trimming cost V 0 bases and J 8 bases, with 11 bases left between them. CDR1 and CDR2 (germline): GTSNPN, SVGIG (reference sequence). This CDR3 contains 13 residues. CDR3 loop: CAWSVGGYDEQFF. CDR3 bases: TGTGCCTGGAGTGTAGGGGGGTACGATGAGCAGTTCTTC.